This T cell receptor (beta chain) comes out of a study of T cells and Merkel cell carcinoma outcomes. The CDR3 contains 19 residues. In germline, CDR1 is MGHRA, CDR2 YSYEKL. This clone was counted a few times. One end of the junction varies from germline; a read error may be responsible. Profiling relied on immunoSEQ multiplex PCR, and the TCRdb table lists in-frame clones only, not all of them. The sample yields around 3,000 clones, about 75% seen once. The chain links TRBV4-1 to TRBJ2-1; the match to TRBD2 covers 15 bases. The sequencing input was tumor tissue from Merkel cell carcinoma. The receptor comes from a human donor with Merkel cell carcinoma. CDR3: CTSSQDRGTSGGKHNEQFF. For the CDR3, the DNA is TGCACCAGCAGCCAAGATCGGGGGACTAGCGGGGGGAAGCACAATGAGCAGTTCTTC.